This T cell receptor beta chain originates from a study of shared clonotypes between healthy human individuals. This table comes from immunoSEQ multiplex PCR, and its TCRdb copy is limited to in-frame clones, with some not included. The profile shows 850,000 to 1,200,000 clones, roughly 75% of them singletons. The CDR3 spans 15 residues. The V gene lost 4 bases and the J gene lost 0 bases, with 13 bases spanning the gap. Germline CDR1 reads SQVTM; CDR2 reads ANQGSEA. What was sequenced was memory CD4+ T cells sorted from blood. The subset is: CD45RA-negative fraction. This TCR was recovered from a man aged 18 to 35 in good health. The rearrangement joins TRBV29-1 to TRBJ1-3; no firm D call. For the CDR3, the DNA is TGCAGCGTTGGGGCGGGCACAGCCTCTGGAAACACCATATATTTT. Its protein is CSVGAGTASGNTIYF.